These 8 T cell receptor beta chains originate from one sample sequenced in a study of cytomegalovirus exposure and HLA in healthy donors. Primers for the PCR totalled 60 Vbeta and 13 Jbeta. Data came from immunoSEQ multiplex PCR; TCRdb stores just in-frame clones and leaves some out. Of approximately 200,000 clones in the sample, around 85% were seen once. The sample taken for sequencing was PBMCs. The origin of the receptors is a girl aged 2 to 9 in good health and CMV-seronegative.

The chain recombines TRBV5-1 with TRBJ1-1, with a tentative D call TRBD1 (5 bases). Germline lookup yields CDR1 SGHRS and CDR2 YFSETQ. The germline V and J ends were trimmed by 4 bases and 4 bases, with 17 bases remaining between them. The CDR3 has 15 residues. This CDR3 is CASSRRLGGTTEAFF. The CDR3 coding sequence is TGCGCCAGCAGCCGACGCCTAGGAGGGACCACTGAAGCTTTCTTT.

This chain links TRBV7-2 with TRBJ2-3; no firm D call. Trimming stripped 1 base from V and 0 bases from J, with 8 bases between. The CDR3 runs 15 residues. Germline CDR1 and CDR2: SGHTA and FQGNSA. DNA for the CDR3: TGTGCCAGCAGCTTAGTCTTCCTCAGCACAGATACGCAGTATTTT. It encodes CASSLVFLSTDTQYF.

In nucleotides, the CDR3 is TGTGCCATACAGGGAAACACCATATATTTT. Protein: CAIQGNTIYF. The chain uses TRBV2 and TRBJ1-3; D ambiguous. The CDR3 extends over 10 amino acids. V gave up 10 bases and J gave up 4 bases, with 5 bases separating them. From germline, CDR1 is SNHLY and CDR2 FYNNEI.

The rearrangement uses TRBV7-2 and TRBJ2-1, with TRBD2 matching 8 bases. V dropped 5 bases and J dropped 4; count of bases not matched to a gene: 7. The CDR3 has 15 amino acids. Germline V gene data show CDR1 as SGHTA and CDR2 as FQGNSA. In DNA, the CDR3 is TGTGCCAGCAGCGACCTAGCGGGTACTTACAATGAGCAGTTCTTC. As protein: CASSDLAGTYNEQFF.

V is TRBV27 and J is TRBJ1-2, with TRBD1 as a possible D gene (6 bases). CDR1 is MNHEY, CDR2 SMNVEV, per germline (reference sequence). This CDR3 region has 15 residues. The germline V and J ends were trimmed by 6 bases and 4 bases, with 18 bases remaining between them. CDR3: CASSQVIGQTYGYTF. The CDR3 DNA is TGTGCCAGCAGCCAAGTCATAGGACAGACCTATGGCTACACCTTC.

The rearrangement uses TRBV27 and TRBJ1-5; D unresolved. There are 14 residues in the CDR3. Per the germline V gene, CDR1 is MNHEY and CDR2 is SMNVEV (reference sequence). With 3 bases removed from V and 2 bases from J, the gap between germline ends came to 8 bases. The CDR3 reads CASSLAGGNQPQHF. CDR3 nucleotides: TGTGCCAGCAGTTTGGCCGGGGGCAATCAGCCCCAGCATTTT.

This chain links TRBV18 with TRBJ1-2; weak D call: TRBD1 (6 bases). Between the trimmed V and J ends, which lost 0 bases and 2 bases, there was a span of 7 bases. Germline V CDR1 and CDR2: KGHSH, LQKENI. The CDR3 contains 14 residues. CDR3 in amino acids: CASSPPTGNYGYTF. The DNA of the CDR3 is TGTGCCAGCTCACCACCGACAGGCAACTATGGCTACACCTTC.

The chain joins TRBV6-1 to TRBJ1-2; a possible D gene is TRBD1 (5 bases). V lost 11 bases and J lost 8, with 15 bases in between. The CDR3 is made up of 11 amino acids. The germline gives CDR1 MNHNS, CDR2 SASEGT. The CDR3 here is CAGTGGDGYTF. CDR3 DNA sequence: TGTGCCGGCACTGGGGGGGACGGCTACACCTTC.